Presented here are 2 T cell receptor beta chains from one specimen sequenced in a study of identical twins. Via MiXCR, TCRdb re-called the 5' RACE reads, giving one row per CDR3 protein. The sample consists of about 900,000 distinct CDR3 sequences, 10% to 15% of them appearing once. These records were also assigned to another study, of yellow fever vaccine responses in identical twins.

Sequenced sample: PBMCs. These receptors were obtained from a woman aged 18-29 years in good health.

In this sample, this clonotype turned up a few times. The chain is built from TRBV12-3 or TRBV12-4 and TRBJ2-7; 8 bases are shared with TRBD2. The junction had 17 bases not matched to a gene; V was cut back by 6 bases and J by 4 bases. CDR3 length: 17 amino acids. CDR3 sequence (DNA): TGTGCCAGCAGAACCCACCTTGGGGAGAGCGGGAGTTACGAGCAGTACTTC. It translates to CASRTHLGESGSYEQYF.

This clonotype was found a few times. V is TRBV19 and J is TRBJ2-2; D unclear. Deletions cut 0 bases from V and 3 bases from J, with 20 bases between. CDR1 is LNHDA and CDR2 is SQIVND in the germline V gene (reference sequence). This CDR3 contains 19 residues. Written as DNA, the CDR3 is TGTGCCAGTAGTATAGACCCGATGGGATGGTACGACGACACCGGGGAGCTGTTTTTT. This sequence encodes CASSIDPMGWYDDTGELFF.